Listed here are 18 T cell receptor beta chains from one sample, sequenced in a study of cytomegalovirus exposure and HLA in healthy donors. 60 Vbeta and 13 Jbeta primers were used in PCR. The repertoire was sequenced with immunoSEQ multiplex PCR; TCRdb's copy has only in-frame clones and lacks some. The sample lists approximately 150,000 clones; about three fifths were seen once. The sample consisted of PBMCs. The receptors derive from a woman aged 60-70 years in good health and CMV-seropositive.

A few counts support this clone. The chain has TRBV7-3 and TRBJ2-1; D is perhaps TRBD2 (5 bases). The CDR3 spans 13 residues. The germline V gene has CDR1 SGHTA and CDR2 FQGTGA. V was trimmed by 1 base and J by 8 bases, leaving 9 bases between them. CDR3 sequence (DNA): TGTGCCAGCAGCTTAAATCTAGCACATGAGCAGTTCTTC. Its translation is CASSLNLAHEQFF.

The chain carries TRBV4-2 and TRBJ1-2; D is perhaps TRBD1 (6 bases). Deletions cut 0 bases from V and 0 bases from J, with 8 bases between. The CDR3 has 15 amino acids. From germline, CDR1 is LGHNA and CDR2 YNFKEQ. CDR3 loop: CASSQDRTANYGYTF. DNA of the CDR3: TGTGCCAGCAGCCAAGATAGGACAGCTAACTATGGCTACACCTTC.

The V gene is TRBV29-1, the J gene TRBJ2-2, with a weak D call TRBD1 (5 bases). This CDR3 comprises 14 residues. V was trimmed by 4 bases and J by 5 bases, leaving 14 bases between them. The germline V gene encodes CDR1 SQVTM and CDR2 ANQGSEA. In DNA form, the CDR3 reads TGCAGCGTTGTCAGGGCAGGTCCTACCGGGGAGCTGTTTTTT. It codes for CSVVRAGPTGELFF.

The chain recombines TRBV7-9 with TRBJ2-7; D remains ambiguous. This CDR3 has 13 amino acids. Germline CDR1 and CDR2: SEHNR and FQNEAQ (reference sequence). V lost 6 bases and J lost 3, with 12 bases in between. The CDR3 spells CASSSGQNYEQYF. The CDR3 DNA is TGTGCCAGCAGTTCTGGGCAGAACTACGAGCAGTACTTC. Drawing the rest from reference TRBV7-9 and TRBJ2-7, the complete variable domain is DTGVSQNPRHKITKRGQNVTFRCDPISEHNRLYWYRQTLGQGPEFLTYFQNEAQLEKSRLLSDRFSAERPKGSFSTLEIQRTEQGDSAMYLCASSSGQNYEQYFGPGTRLTVT.

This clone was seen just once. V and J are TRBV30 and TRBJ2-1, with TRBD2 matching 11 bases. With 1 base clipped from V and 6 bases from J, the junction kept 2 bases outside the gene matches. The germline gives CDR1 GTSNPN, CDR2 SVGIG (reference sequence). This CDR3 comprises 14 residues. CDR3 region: CAWSELAGGNEQFF. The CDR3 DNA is TGTGCCTGGAGTGAGCTAGCGGGGGGCAATGAGCAGTTCTTC.

The CDR3: CASSPGLAGSSYEQYF. CDR3 nucleotide sequence: TGCGCCAGCAGCCCGGGACTAGCGGGCAGTTCCTACGAGCAGTACTTC. The chain joins TRBV4-3 to TRBJ2-7; 12 bases agree with TRBD2. This CDR3 spans 16 amino acids. The germline gives CDR1 LGHNA, CDR2 YSLEER. The V segment lost 4 bases and the J segment 1 base; nucleotides outside the gene matches: 5.

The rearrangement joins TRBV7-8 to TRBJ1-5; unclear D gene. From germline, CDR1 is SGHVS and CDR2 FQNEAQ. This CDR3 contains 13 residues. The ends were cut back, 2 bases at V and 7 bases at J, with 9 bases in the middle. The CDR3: CASSLSNVQPQHF. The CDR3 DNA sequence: TGTGCCAGCAGCTTATCTAATGTCCAGCCCCAGCATTTT.

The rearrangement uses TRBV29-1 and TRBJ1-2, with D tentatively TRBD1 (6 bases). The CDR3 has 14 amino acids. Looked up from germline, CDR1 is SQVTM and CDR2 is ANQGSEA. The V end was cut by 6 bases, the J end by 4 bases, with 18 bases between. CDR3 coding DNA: TGCAGCGTCGCACTAATCCAGGGGTCCTATGGCTACACCTTC. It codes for CSVALIQGSYGYTF.

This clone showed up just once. Here the CDR3 reads CASSLGQTTDTQYF. In DNA, the CDR3 is TGTGCCAGCAGCCTGGGACAGACCACAGATACGCAGTATTTT. This chain joins TRBV5-4 and TRBJ2-3; 7 bases line up with TRBD1. This CDR3 spans 14 amino acids. V shed 4 bases and J 2 bases; nucleotides not matched to a gene: 4. Germline V lookup: CDR1 SGHNT, CDR2 YYREEE (reference sequence).

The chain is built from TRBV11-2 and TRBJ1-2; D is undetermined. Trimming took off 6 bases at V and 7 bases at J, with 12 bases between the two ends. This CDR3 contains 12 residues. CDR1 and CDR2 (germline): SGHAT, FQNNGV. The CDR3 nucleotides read TGTGCCAGCAGAAATTTCGACACTGGCTACACCTTC. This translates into CASRNFDTGYTF.

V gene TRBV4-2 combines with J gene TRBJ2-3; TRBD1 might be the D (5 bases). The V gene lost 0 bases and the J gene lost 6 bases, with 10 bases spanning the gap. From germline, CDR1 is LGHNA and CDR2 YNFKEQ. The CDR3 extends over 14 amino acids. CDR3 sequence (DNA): TGTGCCAGCAGCCAAGAGGGCAGGGCGGATACGCAGTATTTT. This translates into CASSQEGRADTQYF.

As DNA, the CDR3 is TGTGCCAGCAGGGCGGGATTCTACGAGCAGTACTTC. As protein: CASRAGFYEQYF. This chain joins TRBV6-5 and TRBJ2-5, with D possibly matching TRBD2 (6 bases). The J call may be incorrect, as the DNA end agrees better with TRBJ2-7. The CDR3 length is 12 residues. Per germline, CDR1 MNHEY and CDR2 SVGAGI.

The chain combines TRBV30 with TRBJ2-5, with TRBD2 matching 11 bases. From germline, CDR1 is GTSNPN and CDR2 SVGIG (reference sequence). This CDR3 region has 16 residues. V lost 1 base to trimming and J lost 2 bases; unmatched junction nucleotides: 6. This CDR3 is CAWSAHRTSGQETQYF. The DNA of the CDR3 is TGTGCCTGGAGTGCCCACAGGACTAGCGGGCAAGAGACCCAGTACTTC.

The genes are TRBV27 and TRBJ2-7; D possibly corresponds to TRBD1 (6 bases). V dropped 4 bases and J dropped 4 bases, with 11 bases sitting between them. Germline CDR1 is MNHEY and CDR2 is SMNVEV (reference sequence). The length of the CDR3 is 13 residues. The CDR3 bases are TGTGCCAGCAGTTCTGGACAGTTGTACGAGCAGTACTTC. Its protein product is CASSSGQLYEQYF.

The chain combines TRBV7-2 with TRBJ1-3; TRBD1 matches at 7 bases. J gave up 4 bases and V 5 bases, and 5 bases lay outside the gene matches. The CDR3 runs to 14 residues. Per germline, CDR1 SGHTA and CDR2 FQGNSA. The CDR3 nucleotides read TGTGCCAGCAGCGGCCAGGGGGGCGGAAACACCATATATTTT. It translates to CASSGQGGGNTIYF.

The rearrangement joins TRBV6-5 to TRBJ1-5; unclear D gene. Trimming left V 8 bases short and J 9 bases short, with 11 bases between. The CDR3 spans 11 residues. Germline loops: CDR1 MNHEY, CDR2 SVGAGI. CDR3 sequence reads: CASGALRPQHF. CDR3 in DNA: TGTGCCAGCGGAGCTCTCCGGCCCCAGCATTTT.

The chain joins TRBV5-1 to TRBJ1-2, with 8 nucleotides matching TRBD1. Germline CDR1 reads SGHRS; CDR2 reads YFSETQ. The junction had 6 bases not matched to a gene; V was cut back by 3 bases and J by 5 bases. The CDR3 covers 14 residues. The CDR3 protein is CASSSDRGSYGYTF. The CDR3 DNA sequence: TGCGCCAGCAGCTCCGACAGGGGAAGTTATGGCTACACCTTC. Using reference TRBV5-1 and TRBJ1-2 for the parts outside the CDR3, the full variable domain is KAGVTQTPRYLIKTRGQQVTLSCSPISGHRSVSWYQQTPGQGLQFLFEYFSETQRNKGNFPGRFSGRQFSNSRSEMNVSTLELGDSALYLCASSSDRGSYGYTFGSGTRLTVV.

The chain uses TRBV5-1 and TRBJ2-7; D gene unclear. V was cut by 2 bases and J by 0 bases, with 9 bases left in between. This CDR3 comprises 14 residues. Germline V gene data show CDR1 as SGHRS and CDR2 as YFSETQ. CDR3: CASSFLTDSYEQYF. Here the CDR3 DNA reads TGCGCCAGCAGCTTCCTGACTGACTCCTACGAGCAGTACTTC.